This T cell receptor beta chain comes out of a study of post-analysis software for immune sequencing data. Study summary: Secondary progressive, relapsing-remitting and progressive-relapsing multiple sclerosis were among the included disease courses. General study findings and limits: Included in a set of about 5 TRBV segments more frequent in patients than controls were TRBV5-6, TRBV5-1 and TRBV20-1. The normalized Chao1 diversity of multiple sclerosis patients was significantly lower than that of controls.

The V and J ends lost 0 bases and 8 bases respectively, with 14 bases between them. CDR3 length: 15 amino acids. CDR1 MGHRA and CDR2 YSYEKL come from the germline V gene. TCR beta cDNA libraries had unique molecular identifiers. TCRdb re-derived calls from the PCR reads in MiXCR, one entry per CDR3 protein. The sample contains approximately 570,000 distinct CDR3 sequences, 44% of which appear only once. A remark on this clonotype: Its antigen is still unknown.

The rearrangement links TRBV4-1 to TRBJ2-1; D remains ambiguous. Sequenced sample: blood. This clonotype was sampled from a girl aged 10-17 years with multiple sclerosis. CDR3 loop: CASSQDLRDGDEQFF. DNA of the CDR3: TGCGCCAGCAGCCAAGATTTAAGGGATGGCGATGAGCAGTTCTTC.